Listed below are T cell receptor beta chains from one sample, sequenced in a study of beta chain features in type 1 diabetes. Clones were read by immunoSEQ multiplex PCR, and TCRdb kept only the in-frame ones, dropping some. The sample holds 300,000 to 350,000 clones; approximately 13% are singletons and the top ten take around 0.016%. Input material: naive CD4+ T cells from blood. All receptors come from a woman aged 18-29 years with type 1 diabetes. The CDR3 runs from the conserved cysteine through the conserved F or W. A D gene is named only where the DNA matches it firmly. Size is stated for part of the rows, as once, few or many counts, or as a class when the clone is expanded.

j_gene: TRBJ2-1
abundance: few
d_gene: NA
v_gene: TRBV11-2
CDR3nt: TGTGCCAGCAGCTTAGGTGACTACTCCCGCAATGAGCAGTTCTTC
CDR3aa: CASSLGDYSRNEQFF

j_gene: TRBJ2-1
abundance: NA
d_gene: TRBD2
v_gene: TRBV6-1
CDR3nt: TGTGCCAGCAGTGGCCTGACTAGCGGGAGGGCCCGGTACAATGAGCAGTTCTTC
CDR3aa: CASSGLTSGRARYNEQFF

j_gene: TRBJ2-4
abundance: few
d_gene: NA
v_gene: TRBV6-1
CDR3nt: TGTGCCAGCAGGTCGTTAGCGGAAAACATTCAGTACTTC
CDR3aa: CASRSLAENIQYF

j_gene: TRBJ1-2
abundance: NA
d_gene: NA
v_gene: TRBV7-8
CDR3nt: TGTGCCAGCAGCTTAGACAGGGTCGGGGGCTACACCTTC
CDR3aa: CASSLDRVGGYTF

j_gene: TRBJ2-6
abundance: once
d_gene: TRBD2
v_gene: TRBV9
CDR3nt: TGTGCCAGCAGCCCAGGACTAGCGGGAGGTTCTCCTGGGGCCAACGTCCTGACTTTC
CDR3aa: CASSPGLAGGSPGANVLTF

j_gene: TRBJ2-6
abundance: NA
d_gene: TRBD1
v_gene: TRBV6-1
CDR3nt: TGTGCCAGCAGTGATGACAGGGCCCCTGGGGCCAACGTCCTGACTTTC
CDR3aa: CASSDDRAPGANVLTF

j_gene: TRBJ1-3
abundance: few
d_gene: NA
v_gene: TRBV30
CDR3nt: TGTGCCTGGAGCGTCGTCTCTGGAAACACCATATATTTT
CDR3aa: CAWSVVSGNTIYF

j_gene: TRBJ2-4
abundance: NA
d_gene: TRBD2
v_gene: TRBV30
CDR3nt: TGTGCCTGGAGTAGAAGGCGTATTGGCGGGAGGGACATTCAGTACTTC
CDR3aa: CAWSRRRIGGRDIQYF

j_gene: TRBJ2-7
abundance: NA
d_gene: TRBD2
v_gene: TRBV6-5
CDR3nt: TGTGCCAGCAGGATGGGACTAGGCTACGAGCAGTACTTC
CDR3aa: CASRMGLGYEQYF

j_gene: TRBJ1-1
abundance: few
d_gene: NA
v_gene: TRBV10-3
CDR3nt: TGTGCCATCAGTGGGGGCAAGGGCTCAGTGAACACTGAAGCTTTCTTT
CDR3aa: CAISGGKGSVNTEAFF

j_gene: TRBJ1-2
abundance: few
d_gene: NA
v_gene: TRBV4-3
CDR3nt: TGCGCCAGCAGCCAAGAGGTCTGGGGGGTCGAATATGGCTACACCTTC
CDR3aa: CASSQEVWGVEYGYTF

j_gene: TRBJ1-1
abundance: NA
d_gene: NA
v_gene: TRBV18
CDR3nt: TGTGCCAGCTCACCACCGGCAGGTTCGAACACTGAAGCTTTCTTT
CDR3aa: CASSPPAGSNTEAFF

j_gene: TRBJ2-2
abundance: NA
d_gene: TRBD2
v_gene: TRBV30
CDR3nt: TGTGCCTGGAGCGGTTTCCGGACTAGCGGGAGGGGTTTTACCGGGGAGCTGTTTTTT
CDR3aa: CAWSGFRTSGRGFTGELFF

j_gene: TRBJ2-4
abundance: few
d_gene: TRBD1
v_gene: TRBV28
CDR3nt: TGTGCCAGCAGCCCAGACAGGGTTAGGAACATTCAGTACTTC
CDR3aa: CASSPDRVRNIQYF

j_gene: TRBJ1-5
abundance: few
d_gene: NA
v_gene: TRBV18
CDR3nt: TGTGCCAGCTCTCAAACACCTGGTCAGCCCCAGCATTTT
CDR3aa: CASSQTPGQPQHF

j_gene: TRBJ1-2
abundance: few
d_gene: NA
v_gene: TRBV2
CDR3nt: TGTGCCAGCAGTGAAGCACCCTCCGGGGGCTACACCTTC
CDR3aa: CASSEAPSGGYTF

j_gene: TRBJ2-5
abundance: few
d_gene: NA
v_gene: TRBV5-1
CDR3nt: TGCGCCAGCTACCGAAGCCCCGGGAGTGAGACCCAGTACTTC
CDR3aa: CASYRSPGSETQYF

j_gene: TRBJ2-3
abundance: NA
d_gene: NA
v_gene: TRBV7-9
CDR3nt: TGTGCCAGCAGCCTTCGTGATACGCAGTATTTT
CDR3aa: CASSLRDTQYF

j_gene: TRBJ1-1
abundance: NA
d_gene: NA
v_gene: TRBV25-1
CDR3nt: TGTGCCAGCAACATGAACACTGAAGCTTTCTTT
CDR3aa: CASNMNTEAFF

j_gene: TRBJ2-3
abundance: few
d_gene: TRBD1
v_gene: TRBV19
CDR3nt: TGTGCCAGTAGTATGGGGACAGTCCACATCCGTACGCAGTATTTT
CDR3aa: CASSMGTVHIRTQYF

j_gene: TRBJ1-1
abundance: NA
d_gene: NA
v_gene: TRBV7-9
CDR3nt: TGTGCCAGCAGCTTCACAGGGTCGGGCACTGAAGCTTTCTTT
CDR3aa: CASSFTGSGTEAFF

j_gene: TRBJ1-1
abundance: few
d_gene: NA
v_gene: TRBV5-1
CDR3nt: TGCGCCAGCAGCTTGGCCGTAAGCGTGAACACTGAAGCTTTCTTT
CDR3aa: CASSLAVSVNTEAFF

j_gene: TRBJ2-7
abundance: NA
d_gene: NA
v_gene: TRBV27
CDR3nt: TGTGCCAGCAGTTTACGGATGGGAGAAAGCTCCTACGAGCAGTACTTC
CDR3aa: CASSLRMGESSYEQYF

j_gene: TRBJ2-1
abundance: NA
d_gene: TRBD2
v_gene: TRBV7-2
CDR3nt: TGTGCCAGCAGCGGCCGGGACTACCAACGGAGGTACAATGAGCAGTTCTTC
CDR3aa: CASSGRDYQRRYNEQFF

j_gene: TRBJ1-2
abundance: NA
d_gene: TRBD1
v_gene: TRBV5-6
CDR3nt: TGTGCCAGCAGCCCGGGACAGGGCGATGGCTACACCTTC
CDR3aa: CASSPGQGDGYTF

j_gene: TRBJ2-5
abundance: few
d_gene: TRBD1
v_gene: TRBV18
CDR3nt: TGTGCCAGCTCACCAAGACAGGGCAACCAAGAGACCCAGTACTTC
CDR3aa: CASSPRQGNQETQYF

j_gene: TRBJ1-5
abundance: few
d_gene: NA
v_gene: TRBV7-2
CDR3nt: TGTGCCAGCAGCTTAGTATGGGGTTCGGGGTATAGCAATCAGCCCCAGCATTTT
CDR3aa: CASSLVWGSGYSNQPQHF

j_gene: TRBJ1-2
abundance: NA
d_gene: NA
v_gene: TRBV19
CDR3nt: TGTGCCAGTAGTATAGAGGAGCCCGGGAGCGGAGACTATGGCTACACCTTC
CDR3aa: CASSIEEPGSGDYGYTF

j_gene: TRBJ2-1
abundance: NA
d_gene: NA
v_gene: TRBV9
CDR3nt: TGTGCCAGCAGCGTAGGGAGCGGAACCTCCTACAATGAGCAGTTCTTC
CDR3aa: CASSVGSGTSYNEQFF

j_gene: TRBJ2-7
abundance: NA
d_gene: TRBD2
v_gene: TRBV30
CDR3nt: TGTGCCTGGAGTCCCTCTAGCGGGGTTCCCTACAAGCAGTACTTC
CDR3aa: CAWSPSSGVPYKQYF

j_gene: TRBJ2-1
abundance: few
d_gene: TRBD1
v_gene: TRBV7-2
CDR3nt: TGTGCCAGCAGACCGGGACAGGGGGTGGGCAATGAGCAGTTCTTC
CDR3aa: CASRPGQGVGNEQFF

j_gene: TRBJ2-6
abundance: NA
d_gene: NA
v_gene: TRBV4-1
CDR3nt: TGCGCCAGCAGCCTTCTAGGAGCTGGGGCCAACGTCCTGACTTTC
CDR3aa: CASSLLGAGANVLTF

j_gene: TRBJ2-1
abundance: few
d_gene: TRBD2
v_gene: TRBV15
CDR3nt: TGTGCCACTAAGGAACTAGCGGCTCACAATGAGCAGTTCTTC
CDR3aa: CATKELAAHNEQFF

j_gene: TRBJ2-3
abundance: few
d_gene: TRBD2
v_gene: TRBV5-4
CDR3nt: TGTGCCAGCAGCCTAAGACTAGCGGGACTAGGCACAGATACGCAGTATTTT
CDR3aa: CASSLRLAGLGTDTQYF

j_gene: TRBJ2-1
abundance: few
d_gene: TRBD2
v_gene: TRBV7-6
CDR3nt: TGTGCCAGCAGCCACCCCCTAGCGGATAAATACAATGAGCAGTTCTTC
CDR3aa: CASSHPLADKYNEQFF

j_gene: TRBJ2-3
abundance: NA
d_gene: NA
v_gene: TRBV29-1
CDR3nt: TGCAGCGCCGACACCGAAAGGGATACGCAGTATTTT
CDR3aa: CSADTERDTQYF

j_gene: TRBJ2-1
abundance: NA
d_gene: NA
v_gene: TRBV30
CDR3nt: TGTGCCTGGAGTGTGGTAGCGGATGAGCAGTTCTTC
CDR3aa: CAWSVVADEQFF

j_gene: TRBJ2-2
abundance: NA
d_gene: TRBD2
v_gene: TRBV5-1
CDR3nt: TGCGCCAGCAGCCCAGGGACTAGCGGGAGCACCACCGGGGAGCTGTTTTTT
CDR3aa: CASSPGTSGSTTGELFF

j_gene: TRBJ1-3
abundance: NA
d_gene: TRBD1
v_gene: TRBV4-3
CDR3nt: TGCGCCAGCAGCCAAGAGACAGGGGCCGGTGGAAACACCATATATTTT
CDR3aa: CASSQETGAGGNTIYF

j_gene: TRBJ1-2
abundance: few
d_gene: NA
v_gene: TRBV15
CDR3nt: TGTGCCACCAGCAGCCCCTGGCAGGGCTATGGCTACACCTTC
CDR3aa: CATSSPWQGYGYTF

j_gene: TRBJ2-1
abundance: NA
d_gene: NA
v_gene: TRBV2
CDR3nt: TGTGCCAGCACCATCATAGTTGAGCAGTTCTTC
CDR3aa: CASTIIVEQFF

j_gene: TRBJ1-5
abundance: few
d_gene: TRBD1
v_gene: TRBV28
CDR3nt: TGTGCCTCGGGACAGGCCGAGCATAGCAATCAGCCCCAGCATTTT
CDR3aa: CASGQAEHSNQPQHF

j_gene: TRBJ1-2
abundance: NA
d_gene: NA
v_gene: TRBV19
CDR3nt: TGTGCCAGTAGTATGGCCCAGGGCCCTTACACCTTC
CDR3aa: CASSMAQGPYTF

j_gene: TRBJ2-4
abundance: NA
d_gene: NA
v_gene: TRBV28
CDR3nt: TGTGCCAGCAGAAGGGGGTCGTGGGTGGACATTCAGTACTTC
CDR3aa: CASRRGSWVDIQYF

j_gene: TRBJ2-5
abundance: few
d_gene: NA
v_gene: TRBV4-3
CDR3nt: TGCGCCAGCAGCCAAGATGGGGGAGGGGGCCAAGAGACCCAGTACTTC
CDR3aa: CASSQDGGGGQETQYF